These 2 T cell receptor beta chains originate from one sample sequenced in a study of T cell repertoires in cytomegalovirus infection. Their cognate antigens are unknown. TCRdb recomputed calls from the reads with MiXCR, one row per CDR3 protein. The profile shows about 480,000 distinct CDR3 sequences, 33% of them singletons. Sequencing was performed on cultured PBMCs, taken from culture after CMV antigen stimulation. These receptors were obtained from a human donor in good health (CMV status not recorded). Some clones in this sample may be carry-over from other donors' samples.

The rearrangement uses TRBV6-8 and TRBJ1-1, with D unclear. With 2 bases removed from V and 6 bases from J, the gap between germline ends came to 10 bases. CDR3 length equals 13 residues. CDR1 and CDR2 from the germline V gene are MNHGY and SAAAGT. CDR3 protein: CASSYGEQPEAFF. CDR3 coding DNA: TGTGCCAGCAGTTACGGAGAACAGCCTGAAGCTTTCTTT.

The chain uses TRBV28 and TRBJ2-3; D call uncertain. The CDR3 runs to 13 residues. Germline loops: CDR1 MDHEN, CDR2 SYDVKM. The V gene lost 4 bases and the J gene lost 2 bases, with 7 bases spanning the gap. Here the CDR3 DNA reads TGTGCCAGCAGTTCGCATACCACAGATACGCAGTATTTT. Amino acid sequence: CASSSHTTDTQYF.